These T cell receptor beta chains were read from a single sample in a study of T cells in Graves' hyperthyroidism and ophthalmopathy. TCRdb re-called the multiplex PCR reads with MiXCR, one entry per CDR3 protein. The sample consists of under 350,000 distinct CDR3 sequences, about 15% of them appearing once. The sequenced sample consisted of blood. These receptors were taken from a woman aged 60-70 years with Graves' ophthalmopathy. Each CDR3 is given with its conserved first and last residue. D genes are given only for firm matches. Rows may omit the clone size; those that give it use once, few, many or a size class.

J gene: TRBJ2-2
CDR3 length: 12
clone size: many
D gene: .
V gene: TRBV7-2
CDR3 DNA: TGTGCCAGCAGCCCGGGGGGCTGGGAGCTGTTTTTT
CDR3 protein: CASSPGGWELFF

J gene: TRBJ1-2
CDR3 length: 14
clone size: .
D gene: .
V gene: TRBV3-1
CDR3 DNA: TGTGCCAGCAGCCAACCAGGGGCTAACTATGGCTACACCTTC
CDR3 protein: CASSQPGANYGYTF

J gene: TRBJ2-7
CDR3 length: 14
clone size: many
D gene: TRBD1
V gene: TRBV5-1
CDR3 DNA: TGCGCCAGCAGCTTGTCACAGGGGAGATACGAGCAGTACTTC
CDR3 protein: CASSLSQGRYEQYF

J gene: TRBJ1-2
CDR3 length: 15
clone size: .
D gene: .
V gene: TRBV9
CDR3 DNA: TGTGCCAGCAGCTACGACCCCTCCACTAACTATGGCTACACCTTC
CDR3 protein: CASSYDPSTNYGYTF

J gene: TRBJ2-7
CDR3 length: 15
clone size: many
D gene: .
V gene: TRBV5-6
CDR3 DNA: TGTGCCAGCAGCTTGGGAGGACAGAGCTCCTACGAGCAGTACTTC
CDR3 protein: CASSLGGQSSYEQYF

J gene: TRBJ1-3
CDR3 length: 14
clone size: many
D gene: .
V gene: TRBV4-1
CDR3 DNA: TGCGCCAGCACCTCCCTGGGCTCTGGAAACACCATATATTTT
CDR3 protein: CASTSLGSGNTIYF

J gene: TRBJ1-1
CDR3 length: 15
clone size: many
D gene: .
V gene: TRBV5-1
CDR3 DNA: TGCGCCAGCAGCTTGGAACCAGGGGTGATGACTGAAGCTTTCTTT
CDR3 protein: CASSLEPGVMTEAFF

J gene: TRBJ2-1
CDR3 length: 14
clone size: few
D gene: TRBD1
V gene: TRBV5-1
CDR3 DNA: TGCGCCAGCAGCTTGGGACAGGGGGTCGATGAGCAGTTCTTC
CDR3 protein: CASSLGQGVDEQFF

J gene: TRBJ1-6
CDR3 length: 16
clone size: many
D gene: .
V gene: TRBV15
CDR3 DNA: TGTGCCACCAGTCTTAAGACCCTGGGCGAAGGTTCACCCCTCCACTTT
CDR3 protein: CATSLKTLGEGSPLHF

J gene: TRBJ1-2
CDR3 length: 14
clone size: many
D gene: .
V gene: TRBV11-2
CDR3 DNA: TGTGCCAGCAGCCTACAGAGTTCAAGCTATGGCTACACCTTC
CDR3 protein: CASSLQSSSYGYTF

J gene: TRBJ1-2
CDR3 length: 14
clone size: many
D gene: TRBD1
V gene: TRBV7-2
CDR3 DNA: TGTGCCAGCAGCTTTGCCGGGACAGGGGTTGGCTACACCTTC
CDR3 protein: CASSFAGTGVGYTF

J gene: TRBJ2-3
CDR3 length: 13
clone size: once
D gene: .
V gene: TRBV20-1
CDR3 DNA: TGCAGTGCTAACCTCATCCTCACAGATACGCAGTATTTT
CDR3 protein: CSANLILTDTQYF

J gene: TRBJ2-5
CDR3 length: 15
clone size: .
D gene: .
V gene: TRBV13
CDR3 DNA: TGTGCCAGCAGCCTCACTGAGGGCCGGGAAGAGACCCAGTACTTC
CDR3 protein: CASSLTEGREETQYF

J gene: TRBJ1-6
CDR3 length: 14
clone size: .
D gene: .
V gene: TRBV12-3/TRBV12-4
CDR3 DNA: TGTGCCAGCAGTTTCGAGTCGGATAATTCACCCCTCCACTTT
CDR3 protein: CASSFESDNSPLHF

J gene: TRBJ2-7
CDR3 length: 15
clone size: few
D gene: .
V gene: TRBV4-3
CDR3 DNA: TGCGCCAGCAGCCCAAGCCCCCGGGGCTCCTACGAGCAGTACTTC
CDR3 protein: CASSPSPRGSYEQYF

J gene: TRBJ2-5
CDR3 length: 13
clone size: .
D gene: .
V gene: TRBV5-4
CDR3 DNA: TGTGCCAGCAGCTTTGTGGGGAAAGAGACCCAGTACTTC
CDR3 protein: CASSFVGKETQYF

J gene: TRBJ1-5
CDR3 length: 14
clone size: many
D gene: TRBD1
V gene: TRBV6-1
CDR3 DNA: TGTGCCAGCAGACTTGACAGGGATGTTCAGCCCCAGCATTTT
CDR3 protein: CASRLDRDVQPQHF

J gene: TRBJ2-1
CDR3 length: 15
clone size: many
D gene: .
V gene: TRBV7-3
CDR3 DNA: TGTGCCAGCAGCTTTTTCTATATGAGTGTCAATGAGCAGTTCTTC
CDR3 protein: CASSFFYMSVNEQFF

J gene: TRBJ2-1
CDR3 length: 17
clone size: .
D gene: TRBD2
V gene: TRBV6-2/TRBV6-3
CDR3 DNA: TGTGCCAGCAGACCCCGAGGTGGCGGGAGGGTTAGCAATGAGCAGTTCTTC
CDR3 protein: CASRPRGGGRVSNEQFF

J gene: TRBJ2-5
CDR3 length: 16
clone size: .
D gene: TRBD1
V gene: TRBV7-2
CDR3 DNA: TGTGCCAGCAGCTTAGGGTGGGGACAGGGTTTGGAGACCCAGTACTTC
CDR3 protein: CASSLGWGQGLETQYF

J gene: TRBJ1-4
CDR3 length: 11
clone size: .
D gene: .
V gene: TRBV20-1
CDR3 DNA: TGCAGTGCTAGGAAGGATGAAAAACTGTTTTTT
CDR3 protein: CSARKDEKLFF

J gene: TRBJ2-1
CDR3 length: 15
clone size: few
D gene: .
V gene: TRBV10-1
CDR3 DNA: TGCGCCAGCAGTGAGTACCAGGAAACCGATAATGAGCAGTTCTTC
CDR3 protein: CASSEYQETDNEQFF

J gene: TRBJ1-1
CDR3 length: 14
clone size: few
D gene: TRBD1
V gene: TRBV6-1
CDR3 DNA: TGTGCCAGCAGTGAGGGACAGGGAAGAACTGAAGCTTTCTTT
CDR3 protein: CASSEGQGRTEAFF

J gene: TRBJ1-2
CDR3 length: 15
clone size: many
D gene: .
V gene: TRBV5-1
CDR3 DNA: TGCGCCAGCAGCGAAACTCCGGCACAGAGCTATGGCTACACCTTC
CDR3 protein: CASSETPAQSYGYTF

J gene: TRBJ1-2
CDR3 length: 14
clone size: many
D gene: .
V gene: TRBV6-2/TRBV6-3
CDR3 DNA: TGTGCCAGCAGTAACGCCCTCCCAGGATATGGCTACACCTTC
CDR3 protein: CASSNALPGYGYTF

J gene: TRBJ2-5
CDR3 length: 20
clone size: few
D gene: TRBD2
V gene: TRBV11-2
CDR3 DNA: TGTGCCAGCTCACTCCGGATCGGGACTAGCGGGAGTGGGTACCAAGAGACCCAGTACTTC
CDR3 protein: CASSLRIGTSGSGYQETQYF

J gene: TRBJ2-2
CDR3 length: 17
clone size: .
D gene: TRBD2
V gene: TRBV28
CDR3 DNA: TGTGCCAGCAGTGGGGGGGGCGGGAGGGCCCGGACCGGGGAGCTGTTTTTT
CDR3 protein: CASSGGGGRARTGELFF

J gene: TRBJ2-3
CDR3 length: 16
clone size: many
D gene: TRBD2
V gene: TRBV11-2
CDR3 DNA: TGTGCCAGCAGCTTAGGACTAGCGGCCTGGGAAGATACGCAGTATTTT
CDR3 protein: CASSLGLAAWEDTQYF

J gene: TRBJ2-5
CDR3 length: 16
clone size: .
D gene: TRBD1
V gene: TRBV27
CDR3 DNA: TGTGCCAGCAGTTATTCCGGACAGGGGTCAGGAGAGACCCAGTACTTC
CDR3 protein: CASSYSGQGSGETQYF

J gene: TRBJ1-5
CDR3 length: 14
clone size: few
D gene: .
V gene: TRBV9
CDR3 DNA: TGTGCCAGCAGCGCCGATTACCTGGAGGCGCCCCAGCATTTT
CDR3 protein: CASSADYLEAPQHF

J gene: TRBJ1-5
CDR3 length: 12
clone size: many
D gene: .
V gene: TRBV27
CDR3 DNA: TGTGCCAGCGGACAGCAGGGTCAGCCCCAGCATTTT
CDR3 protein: CASGQQGQPQHF

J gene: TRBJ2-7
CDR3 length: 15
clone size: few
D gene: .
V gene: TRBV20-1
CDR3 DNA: TGCAGTGCTAGAGATCTAAGGACAAGCTCCTACGAGCAGTACTTC
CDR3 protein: CSARDLRTSSYEQYF

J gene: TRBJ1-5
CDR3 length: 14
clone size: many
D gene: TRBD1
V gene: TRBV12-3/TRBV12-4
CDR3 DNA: TGTGCCAGCAGGGGGGACAGCGGCAATCAGCCCCAGCATTTT
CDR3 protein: CASRGDSGNQPQHF

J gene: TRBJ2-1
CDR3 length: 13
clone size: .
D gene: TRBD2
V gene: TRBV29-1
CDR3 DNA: TGCAGCGTTGTAAGGACTAGCGGGTCCCAGGGGTTCTTC
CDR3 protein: CSVVRTSGSQGFF

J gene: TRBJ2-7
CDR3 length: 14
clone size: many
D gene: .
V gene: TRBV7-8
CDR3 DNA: TGTGCCAGCAGCTTAGATGGCAGGACCTACGAGCAGTACTTC
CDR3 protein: CASSLDGRTYEQYF

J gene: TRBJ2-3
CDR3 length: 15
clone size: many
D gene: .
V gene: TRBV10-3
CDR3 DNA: TGTGCCATAAATAGCCTACTCACTAGCACAGATACGCAGTATTTT
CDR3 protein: CAINSLLTSTDTQYF

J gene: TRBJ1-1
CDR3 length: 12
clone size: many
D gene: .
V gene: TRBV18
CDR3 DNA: TGTGCCAGCAGGGGGATGAACACTGAAGCTTTCTTT
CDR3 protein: CASRGMNTEAFF

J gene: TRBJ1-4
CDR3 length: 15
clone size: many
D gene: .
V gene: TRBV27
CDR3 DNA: TGTGCCAGCAGTTTATCTGCAGGGGTGTATGAAAAACTGTTTTTT
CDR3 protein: CASSLSAGVYEKLFF

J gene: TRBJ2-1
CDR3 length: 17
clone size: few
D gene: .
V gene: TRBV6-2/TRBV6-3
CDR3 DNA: TGTGCCAGCAGTTACTTTGTGACATTGAGCTCCTACAATGAGCAGTTCTTC
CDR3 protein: CASSYFVTLSSYNEQFF

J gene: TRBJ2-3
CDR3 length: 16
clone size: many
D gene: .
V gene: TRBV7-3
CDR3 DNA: TGTGCCAGCAGCTTAAACCCGAGGGGGTTTACAGATACGCAGTATTTT
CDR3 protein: CASSLNPRGFTDTQYF

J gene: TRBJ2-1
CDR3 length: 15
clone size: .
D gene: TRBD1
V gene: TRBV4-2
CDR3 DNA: TGTGCCAGCAGCACCGGGACAGGGGGTTCAGGTGAGCAGTTCTTC
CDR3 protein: CASSTGTGGSGEQFF

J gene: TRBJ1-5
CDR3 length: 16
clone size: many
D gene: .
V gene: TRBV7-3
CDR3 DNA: TGTGCCAGCAGCTTCCGGGACGGGGATAGCAATCAGCCCCAGCATTTT
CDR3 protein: CASSFRDGDSNQPQHF

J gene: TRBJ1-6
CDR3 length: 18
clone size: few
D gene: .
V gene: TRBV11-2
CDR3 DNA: TGTGCCAGCAGCTTCGGATTTATAAGGGCCCATTACAATTCACCCCTCCACTTT
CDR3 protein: CASSFGFIRAHYNSPLHF

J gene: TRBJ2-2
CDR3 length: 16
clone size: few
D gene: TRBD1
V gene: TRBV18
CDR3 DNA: TGTGCCAGCTCACCACCTAATGCAGGGGGCACCGGGGAGCTGTTTTTT
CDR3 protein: CASSPPNAGGTGELFF

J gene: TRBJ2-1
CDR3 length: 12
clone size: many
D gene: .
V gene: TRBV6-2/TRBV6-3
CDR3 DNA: TGTGCCAGCAGCCGCCCTTACAATGAGCAGTTCTTC
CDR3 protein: CASSRPYNEQFF

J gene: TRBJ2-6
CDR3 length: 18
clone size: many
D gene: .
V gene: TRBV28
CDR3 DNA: TGTGCCAGCAGTTTATGGAGGCAGGGACCCTCTGGGGCCAACGTCCTGACTTTC
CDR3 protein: CASSLWRQGPSGANVLTF

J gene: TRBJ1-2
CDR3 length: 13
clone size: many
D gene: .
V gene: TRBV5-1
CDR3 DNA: TGCGCCAGCAGCCGACAGGTGCGGGGGGGCTACACCTTC
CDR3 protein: CASSRQVRGGYTF

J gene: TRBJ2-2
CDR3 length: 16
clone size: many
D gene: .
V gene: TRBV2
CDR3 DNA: TGTGCCAGCAGAATCAGGGACGGGATAAACACCGGGGAGCTGTTTTTT
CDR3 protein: CASRIRDGINTGELFF

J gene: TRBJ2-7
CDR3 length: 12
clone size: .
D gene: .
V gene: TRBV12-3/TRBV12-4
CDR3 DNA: TGTGCCAGCAGGAAGACCACCTACGAGCAGTACTTC
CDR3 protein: CASRKTTYEQYF